This entry features one T cell receptor beta chain sequence. What it binds is unknown. The source of the sample is a study of a mutant IDH1 vaccine in newly diagnosed glioma. On the study more broadly: Radiotherapy, temozolomide, or both had been given previously, and both were given to most. Visit V12 was conducted at week 35 as the safety follow-up. Visit V13 came later, at week 47.

Generated by immunoSEQ multiplex PCR, the TCRdb table keeps only in-frame clones and is missing some. Seen here are approximately 60,000 clones, around 83% observed once, and the top ten hold approximately 3.4%. Regarding time point: week 47, end of study. Mutant IDH1 20-mer peptide, at 300 ug, made up each vaccine dose, with topical imiquimod. Across weeks 1, 3, 5, 7, 11, 15, 19 and 23, patients received a vaccination each time, eight in all. Study observations and caveats: Overall, 90% to 95% of patients had vaccine-induced immune responses.

This sample comprised PBMCs, obtained from a glioma patient whose treatment included an IDH1 peptide vaccine. This clonotype originated in a woman aged 45-65 years with glioma.

The CDR3 loop is CASSPGQLYEQYF. The CDR3 DNA is TGTGCCAGCAGCCCCGGACAGCTTTACGAGCAGTACTTC. The chain employs TRBV7-2 and TRBJ2-7; possibly TRBD1 for D (6 bases). The V gene lost 5 bases and the J gene lost 4 bases, with 12 bases spanning the gap. This CDR3 spans 13 amino acids. Germline values: CDR1 SGHTA, CDR2 FQGNSA.